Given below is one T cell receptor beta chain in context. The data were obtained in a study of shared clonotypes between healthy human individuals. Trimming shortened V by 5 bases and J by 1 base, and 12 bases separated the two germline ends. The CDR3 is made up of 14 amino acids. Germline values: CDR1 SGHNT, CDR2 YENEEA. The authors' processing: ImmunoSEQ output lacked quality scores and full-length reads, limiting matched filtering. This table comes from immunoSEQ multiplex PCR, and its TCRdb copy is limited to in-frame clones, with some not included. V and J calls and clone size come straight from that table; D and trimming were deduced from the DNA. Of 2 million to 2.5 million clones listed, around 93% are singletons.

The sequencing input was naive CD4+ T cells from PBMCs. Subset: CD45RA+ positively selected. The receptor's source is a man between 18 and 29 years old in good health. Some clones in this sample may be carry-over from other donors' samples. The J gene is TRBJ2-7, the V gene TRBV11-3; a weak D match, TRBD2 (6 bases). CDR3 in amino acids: CASSPGGLSYEQYF. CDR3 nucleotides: TGTGCCAGCAGCCCCGGGGGACTTTCCTACGAGCAGTACTTC.